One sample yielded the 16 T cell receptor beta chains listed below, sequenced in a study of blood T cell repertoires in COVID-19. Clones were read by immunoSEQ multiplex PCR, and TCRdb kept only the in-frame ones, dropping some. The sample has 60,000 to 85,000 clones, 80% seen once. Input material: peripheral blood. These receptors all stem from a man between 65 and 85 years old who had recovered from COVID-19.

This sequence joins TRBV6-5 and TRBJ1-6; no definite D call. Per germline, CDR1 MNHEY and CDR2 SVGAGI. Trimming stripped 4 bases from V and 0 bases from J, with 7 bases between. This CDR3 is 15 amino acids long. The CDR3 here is CASSSTISYNSPLHF. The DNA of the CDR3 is TGTGCCAGCAGTTCTACCATCTCCTATAATTCACCCCTCCACTTT.

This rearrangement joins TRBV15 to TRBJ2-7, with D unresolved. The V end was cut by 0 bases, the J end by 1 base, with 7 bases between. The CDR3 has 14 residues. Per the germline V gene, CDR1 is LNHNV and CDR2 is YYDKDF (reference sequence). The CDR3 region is CATSRDGGSYEQYF. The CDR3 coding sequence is TGTGCCACCAGCAGAGATGGCGGTTCCTACGAGCAGTACTTC. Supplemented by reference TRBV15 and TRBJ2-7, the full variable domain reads DAMVIQNPRYQVTQFGKPVTLSCSQTLNHNVMYWYQQKSSQAPKLLFHYYDKDFNNEADTPDNFQSRRPNTSFCFLDIRSPGLGDTAMYLCATSRDGGSYEQYFGPGTRLTVT.

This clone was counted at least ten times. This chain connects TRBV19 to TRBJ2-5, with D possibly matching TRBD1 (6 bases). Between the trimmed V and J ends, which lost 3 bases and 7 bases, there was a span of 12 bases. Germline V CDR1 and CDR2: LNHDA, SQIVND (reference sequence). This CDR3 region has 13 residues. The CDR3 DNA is TGTGCCAGTAGTATGGGGGCGAGATCGACCCAGTACTTC. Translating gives CASSMGARSTQYF.

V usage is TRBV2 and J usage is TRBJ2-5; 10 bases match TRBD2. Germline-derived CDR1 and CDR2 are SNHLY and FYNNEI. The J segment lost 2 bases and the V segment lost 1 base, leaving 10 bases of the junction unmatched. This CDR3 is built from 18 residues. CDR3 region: CASSEGLAGASGQETQYF. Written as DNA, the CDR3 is TGTGCCAGCAGTGAAGGGCTAGCGGGGGCGTCGGGACAAGAGACCCAGTACTTC. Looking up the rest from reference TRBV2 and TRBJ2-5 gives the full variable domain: EPEVTQTPSHQVTQMGQEVILRCVPISNHLYFYWYRQILGQKVEFLVSFYNNEISEKSEIFDDQFSVERPDGSNFTLKIRSTKLEDSAMYFCASSEGLAGASGQETQYFGPGTRLLVL.

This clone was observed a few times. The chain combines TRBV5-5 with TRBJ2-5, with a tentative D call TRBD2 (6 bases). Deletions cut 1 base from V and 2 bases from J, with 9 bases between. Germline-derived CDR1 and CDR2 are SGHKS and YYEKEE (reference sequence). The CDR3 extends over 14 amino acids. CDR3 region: CASSLFGGQETQYF. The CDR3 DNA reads TGTGCCAGCAGCTTGTTCGGGGGTCAAGAGACCCAGTACTTC.

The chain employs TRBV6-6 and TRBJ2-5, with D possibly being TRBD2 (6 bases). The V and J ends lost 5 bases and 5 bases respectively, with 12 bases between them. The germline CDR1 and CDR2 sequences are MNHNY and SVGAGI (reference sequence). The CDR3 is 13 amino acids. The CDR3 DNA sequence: TGTGCCAGCAGTCCAACTAGCCCGGAGACCCAGTACTTC. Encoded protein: CASSPTSPETQYF.

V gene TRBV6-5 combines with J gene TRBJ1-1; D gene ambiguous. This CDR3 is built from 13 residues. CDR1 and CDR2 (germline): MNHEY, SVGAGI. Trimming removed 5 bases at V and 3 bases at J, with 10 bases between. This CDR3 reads CASSLTGYTEAFF. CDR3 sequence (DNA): TGTGCCAGCAGTCTCACCGGGTACACTGAAGCTTTCTTT.

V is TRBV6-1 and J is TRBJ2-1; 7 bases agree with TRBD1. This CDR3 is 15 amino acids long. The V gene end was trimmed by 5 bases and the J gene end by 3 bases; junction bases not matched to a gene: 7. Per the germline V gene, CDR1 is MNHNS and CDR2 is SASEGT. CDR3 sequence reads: CASSKSGQLYNEQFF. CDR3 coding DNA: TGTGCCAGCAGTAAATCGGGACAGCTCTACAATGAGCAGTTCTTC.

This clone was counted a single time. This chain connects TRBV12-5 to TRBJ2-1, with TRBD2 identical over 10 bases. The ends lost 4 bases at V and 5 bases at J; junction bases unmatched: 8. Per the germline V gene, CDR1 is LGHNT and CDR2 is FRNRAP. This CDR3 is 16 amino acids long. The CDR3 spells CASGSEVAGGDNEQFF. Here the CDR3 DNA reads TGTGCTAGTGGTTCAGAAGTAGCGGGAGGAGACAATGAGCAGTTCTTC.

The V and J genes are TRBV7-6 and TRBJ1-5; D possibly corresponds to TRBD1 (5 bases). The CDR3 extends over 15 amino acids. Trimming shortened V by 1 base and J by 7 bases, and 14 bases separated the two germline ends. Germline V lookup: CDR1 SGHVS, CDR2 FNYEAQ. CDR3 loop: CASSLDSQGRQPQHF. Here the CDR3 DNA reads TGTGCCAGCAGCTTAGATTCGCAGGGAAGGCAGCCCCAGCATTTT.

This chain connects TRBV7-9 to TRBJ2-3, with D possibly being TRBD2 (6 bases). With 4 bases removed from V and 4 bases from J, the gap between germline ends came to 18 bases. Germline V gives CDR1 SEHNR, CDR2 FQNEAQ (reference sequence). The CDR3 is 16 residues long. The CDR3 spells CASSYTRGVLADTQYF. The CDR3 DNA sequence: TGTGCCAGCAGCTATACGCGGGGCGTGTTGGCAGATACGCAGTATTTT.

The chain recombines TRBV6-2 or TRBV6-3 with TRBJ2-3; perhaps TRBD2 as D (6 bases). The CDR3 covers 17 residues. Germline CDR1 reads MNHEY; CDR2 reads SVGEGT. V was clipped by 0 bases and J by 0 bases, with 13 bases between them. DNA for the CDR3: TGTGCCAGCAGTTACTCGACTAAGGGAGGTAGCACAGATACGCAGTATTTT. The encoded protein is CASSYSTKGGSTDTQYF.

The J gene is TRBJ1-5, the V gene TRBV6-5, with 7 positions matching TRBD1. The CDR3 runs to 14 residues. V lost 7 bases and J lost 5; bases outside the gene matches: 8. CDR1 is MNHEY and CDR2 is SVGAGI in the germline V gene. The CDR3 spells CASIPGGTDQPQHF. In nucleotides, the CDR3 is TGTGCCAGCATTCCGGGGGGGACAGATCAGCCCCAGCATTTT.

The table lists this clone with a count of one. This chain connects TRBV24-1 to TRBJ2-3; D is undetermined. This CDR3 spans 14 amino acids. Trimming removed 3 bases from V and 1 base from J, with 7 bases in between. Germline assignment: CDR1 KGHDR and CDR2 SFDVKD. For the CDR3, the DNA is TGTGCCACCAGTGATATAGTCGGCACAGATACGCAGTATTTT. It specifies CATSDIVGTDTQYF.

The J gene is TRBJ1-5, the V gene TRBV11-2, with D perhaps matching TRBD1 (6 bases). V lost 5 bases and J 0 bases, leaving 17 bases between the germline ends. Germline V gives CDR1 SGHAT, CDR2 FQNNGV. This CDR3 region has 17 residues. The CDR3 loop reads CASSLDRTSNSNQPQHF. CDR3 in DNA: TGTGCCAGCAGCCTCGACAGGACAAGCAATAGCAATCAGCCCCAGCATTTT.

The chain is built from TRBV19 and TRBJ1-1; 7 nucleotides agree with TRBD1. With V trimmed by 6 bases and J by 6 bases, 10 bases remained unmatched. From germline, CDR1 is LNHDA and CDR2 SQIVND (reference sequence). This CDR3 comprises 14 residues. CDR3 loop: CASRVDRASAEAFF. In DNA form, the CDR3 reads TGTGCCAGTAGGGTCGACAGGGCGTCGGCTGAAGCTTTCTTT.